This T cell receptor (beta chain) originates from a study of blood T cells in healthy people across ages. Germline V lookup: CDR1 MNHEY, CDR2 SMNVEV (reference sequence). This CDR3 contains 14 residues. The sample providers were healthy Caucasian people from Russia, aged roughly 6 to 95. Each donor supplied approximately 10 milliliters of peripheral blood. Alongside a J-beta primer mix, a sample-barcoded 5' primer served in a second PCR lasting about 6 to 11 cycles. TCRdb independently ran MiXCR on the 5' RACE reads; one entry per CDR3 protein. The table has more than 450,000 distinct CDR3 sequences, about 27% seen once. These data were also reused for a study on T cells of mothers and their children.

V and J are TRBV27 and TRBJ2-5; maybe TRBD2 (5 bases). Matching the DNA end better, TRBJ2-7 makes the J call doubtful. Specimen: blood. The sequence was obtained from a boy aged 2 to 9 in good health. The CDR3 spells CASSSVWGAYEQYF. The CDR3 DNA follows: TGTGCCAGCAGTTCCGTTTGGGGAGCCTACGAGCAGTACTTC.